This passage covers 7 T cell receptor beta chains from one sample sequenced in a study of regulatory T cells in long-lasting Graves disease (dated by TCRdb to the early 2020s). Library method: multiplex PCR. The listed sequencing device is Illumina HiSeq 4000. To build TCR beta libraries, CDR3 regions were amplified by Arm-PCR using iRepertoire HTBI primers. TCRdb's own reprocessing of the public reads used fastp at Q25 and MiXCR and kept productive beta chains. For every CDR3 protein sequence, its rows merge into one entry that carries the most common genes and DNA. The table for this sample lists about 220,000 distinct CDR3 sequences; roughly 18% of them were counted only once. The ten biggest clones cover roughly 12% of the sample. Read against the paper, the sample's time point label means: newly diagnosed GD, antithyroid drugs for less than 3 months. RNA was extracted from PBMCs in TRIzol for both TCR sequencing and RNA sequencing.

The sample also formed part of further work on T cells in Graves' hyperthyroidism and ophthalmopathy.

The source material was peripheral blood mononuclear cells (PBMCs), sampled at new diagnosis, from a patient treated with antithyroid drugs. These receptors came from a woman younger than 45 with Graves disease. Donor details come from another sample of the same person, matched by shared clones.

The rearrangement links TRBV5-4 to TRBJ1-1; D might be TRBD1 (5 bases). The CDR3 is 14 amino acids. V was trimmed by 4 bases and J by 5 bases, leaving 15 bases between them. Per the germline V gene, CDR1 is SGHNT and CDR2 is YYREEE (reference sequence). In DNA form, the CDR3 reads TGTGCCAGCAGCAGGATAGAGGGGTGGACTGAAGCTTTCTTT. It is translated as CASSRIEGWTEAFF.

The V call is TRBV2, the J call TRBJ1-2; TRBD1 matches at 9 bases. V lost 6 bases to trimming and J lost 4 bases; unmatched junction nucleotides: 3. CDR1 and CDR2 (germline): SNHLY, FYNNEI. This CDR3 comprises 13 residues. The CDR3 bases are TGTGCCAGCAGGGGGACAGGGAGCTATGGCTACACCTTC. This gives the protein CASRGTGSYGYTF.

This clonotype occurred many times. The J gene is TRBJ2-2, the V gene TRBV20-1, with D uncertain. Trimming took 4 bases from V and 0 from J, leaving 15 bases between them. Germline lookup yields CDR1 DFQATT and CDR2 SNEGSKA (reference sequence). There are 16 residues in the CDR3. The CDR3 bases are TGCAGTGCTATCCTAGGCCCTAACCCGAACACCGGGGAGCTGTTTTTT. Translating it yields CSAILGPNPNTGELFF.

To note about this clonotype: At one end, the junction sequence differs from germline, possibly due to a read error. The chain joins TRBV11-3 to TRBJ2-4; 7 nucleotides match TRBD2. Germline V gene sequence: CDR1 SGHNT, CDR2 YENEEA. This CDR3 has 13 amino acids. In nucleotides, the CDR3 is TGTGCCAGCAGCTTGGCCATGGCGGGAGAAAGGTTCTTC. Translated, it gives CASSLAMAGERFF.

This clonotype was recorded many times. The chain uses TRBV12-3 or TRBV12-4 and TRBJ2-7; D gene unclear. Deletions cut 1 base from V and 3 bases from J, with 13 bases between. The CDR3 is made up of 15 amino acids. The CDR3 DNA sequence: TGTGCCAGCAGTTTAGTGGGGATAAAGCTCTACGAGCAGTACTTC. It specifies CASSLVGIKLYEQYF.

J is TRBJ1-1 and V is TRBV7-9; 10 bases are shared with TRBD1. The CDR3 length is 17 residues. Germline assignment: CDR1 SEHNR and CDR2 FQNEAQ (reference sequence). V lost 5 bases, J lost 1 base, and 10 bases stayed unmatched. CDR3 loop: CASSPETGGVGNTEAFF. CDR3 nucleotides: TGTGCCAGCAGCCCGGAGACAGGGGGCGTCGGGAACACTGAAGCTTTCTTT. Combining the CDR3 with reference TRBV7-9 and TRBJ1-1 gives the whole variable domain DTGVSQNPRHKITKRGQNVTFRCDPISEHNRLYWYRQTLGQGPEFLTYFQNEAQLEKSRLLSDRFSAERPKGSFSTLEIQRTEQGDSAMYLCASSPETGGVGNTEAFFGQGTRLTVV.

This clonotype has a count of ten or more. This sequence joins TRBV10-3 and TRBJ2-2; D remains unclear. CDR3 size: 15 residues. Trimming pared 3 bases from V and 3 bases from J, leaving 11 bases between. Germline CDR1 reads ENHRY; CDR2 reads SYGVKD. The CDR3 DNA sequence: TGTGCCATCAGTGAATTCAGGTCCTACACCGGGGAGCTGTTTTTT. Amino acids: CAISEFRSYTGELFF.